These 23 T cell receptor beta chains were sequenced from one sample in a study of early T cells in non-severe SARS-CoV-2 infection. MiXCR was run by TCRdb on the 5' RACE reads, yielding one entry per CDR3 protein. The sample gives 90,000 to 130,000 distinct CDR3 sequences, 9% to 13% of which show up once; 3.1% is in the top ten. The sequenced sample consisted of whole blood. The receptors derive from an adult who was a healthcare worker with PCR-confirmed SARS-CoV-2 infection or an uninfected control (not recorded which).

This chain links TRBV11-3 with TRBJ2-7, with 7 nucleotides matching TRBD2. This CDR3 spans 15 amino acids. Germline lookup yields CDR1 SGHNT and CDR2 YENEEA. With 5 bases clipped from V and 3 bases from J, the junction kept 10 bases outside the gene matches. The DNA of the CDR3 is TGTGCCAGCAGCCCCCCCAGACTAGCCCACTACGAGCAGTACTTC. This encodes CASSPPRLAHYEQYF.

This clonotype was counted ten times or more. The chain links TRBV12-3 or TRBV12-4 to TRBJ2-7, with D perhaps TRBD2 (7 bases). V was trimmed by 6 bases and J by 1 base, leaving 13 bases between them. The CDR3 runs to 14 residues. The CDR3 bases are TGTGCCAGCAGGGCTGGGGGGGCATCCTACGAGCAGTACTTC. Translated, it gives CASRAGGASYEQYF.

This clonotype occurred a few times. This rearrangement joins TRBV27 to TRBJ2-7, with TRBD2 identical over 10 bases. The J segment lost 0 bases and the V segment lost 2 bases, leaving 4 bases of the junction unmatched. The germline gives CDR1 MNHEY, CDR2 SMNVEV (reference sequence). This CDR3 comprises 16 residues. DNA of the CDR3: TGTGCCAGCAGTTTACTGCCTAGCGGGGGCTCCTACGAGCAGTACTTC. Translation: CASSLLPSGGSYEQYF.

The chain recombines TRBV18 with TRBJ1-1; D remains unclear. The CDR3 runs to 15 residues. V shed 1 base and J shed 0 bases, with 9 bases lying between them. Looked up from germline, CDR1 is KGHSH and CDR2 is LQKENI. In DNA, the CDR3 is TGTGCCAGCTCACCACTTGGCGTTCTGAACACTGAAGCTTTCTTT. As protein: CASSPLGVLNTEAFF.

This clonotype was detected only a few times. This chain uses TRBV10-3 with TRBJ2-3, with 13 bases aligning to TRBD2. Germline V gives CDR1 ENHRY, CDR2 SYGVKD. The V gene end was trimmed by 8 bases and the J gene end by 1 base; junction bases not matched to a gene: 6. The CDR3 loop spans 16 amino acids. The DNA for the CDR3 is TGTGCCATCCGCGGACTAGCGGGAGAGGGCACAGATACGCAGTATTTT. Protein: CAIRGLAGEGTDTQYF.

This clonotype was seen ten or more times. This chain uses TRBV6-5 with TRBJ2-3; no definite D call. Germline V gene sequence: CDR1 MNHEY, CDR2 SVGAGI. The V end was cut by 4 bases, the J end by 2 bases, with 13 bases between. The CDR3 runs 15 residues. CDR3 loop: CASSSTMINTDTQYF. CDR3 coding DNA: TGTGCCAGCAGTTCAACGATGATAAACACAGATACGCAGTATTTT.

The sample holds many counts of this clonotype. The chain uses TRBV27 and TRBJ2-3; no clear D. The CDR3 is 15 residues long. Germline V gives CDR1 MNHEY, CDR2 SMNVEV (reference sequence). V lost 5 bases to trimming and J lost 5 bases, with 17 bases between them. For the CDR3, the DNA is TGTGCCAGCAGTCTCCGGGCCCTTCGGCGAGATACGCAGTATTTT. Translated, it gives CASSLRALRRDTQYF.

The rearrangement uses TRBV5-1 and TRBJ2-7; D unresolved. This CDR3 region has 14 residues. Germline loops: CDR1 SGHRS, CDR2 YFSETQ. The germline V and J ends were trimmed by 0 bases and 0 bases, with 7 bases remaining between them. CDR3 residues: CASSLVMSSYEQYF. The CDR3 DNA follows: TGCGCCAGCAGCTTGGTTATGAGCTCCTACGAGCAGTACTTC.

This clonotype was counted only a few times. The chain carries TRBV14 and TRBJ1-4, with unresolved D. The CDR3 has 13 residues. In germline, CDR1 is SGHDN, CDR2 FVKESK. V was clipped by 4 bases and J by 4 bases, with 7 bases between them. Written as DNA, the CDR3 is TGTGCCAGCAGCCGGGCAGTTAATGAAAAACTGTTTTTT. Translated: CASSRAVNEKLFF.

In its sample, this clonotype was seen a few times. The CDR3 here is CASRLPGQDTDTQYF. DNA of the CDR3: TGCGCCAGCAGACTGCCGGGACAGGACACAGATACGCAGTATTTT. The J gene is TRBJ2-3, the V gene TRBV10-2; 8 nucleotides agree with TRBD1. The CDR3 runs to 15 residues. V lost 6 bases and J lost 2; bases outside the gene matches: 7. CDR1 and CDR2 from the germline V gene are WSHSY and SAAADI.

This clonotype showed up many times. This CDR3 reads CASSLIPSGSNTGELFF. The CDR3 DNA reads as TGTGCCAGCAGCTTAATCCCTAGCGGGAGTAACACCGGGGAGCTGTTTTTT. The chain links TRBV7-6 to TRBJ2-2, with 10 bases fitting TRBD2. V shed 2 bases, J shed 2 bases, and the junction held 5 bases outside the gene matches. The CDR3 spans 17 residues. Germline CDR1 and CDR2: SGHVS and FNYEAQ.

This chain connects TRBV15 to TRBJ2-2; the D is unclear. The CDR3 is made up of 14 amino acids. V was shortened by 2 bases and J by 2 bases, with 6 bases between the two germline ends. Germline V gives CDR1 LNHNV, CDR2 YYDKDF (reference sequence). CDR3 protein: CATSRPTNTGELFF. The CDR3 DNA follows: TGTGCCACCAGCAGACCCACAAACACCGGGGAGCTGTTTTTT.

This clonotype was detected a few times. The chain recombines TRBV24-1 with TRBJ1-6; D call uncertain. The CDR3 consists of 17 residues. The V gene lost 0 bases and the J gene lost 9 bases, with 17 bases spanning the gap. Germline lookup yields CDR1 KGHDR and CDR2 SFDVKD. The CDR3 DNA follows: TGTGCCACCAGTGATTTGTGGCGGGCCTCTATTGGTTCACCCCTCCACTTT. Translating it yields CATSDLWRASIGSPLHF.

This clonotype was detected many times. This chain uses TRBV7-2 with TRBJ2-2, with D maybe TRBD1 (6 bases). The CDR3 contains 16 residues. Germline V gene sequence: CDR1 SGHTA, CDR2 FQGNSA. Trimming cost V 6 bases and J 0 bases, with 14 bases left between them. The CDR3 sequence is CASSIRTVSNTGELFF. The CDR3 coding sequence is TGTGCCAGCAGTATCAGGACAGTTTCGAACACCGGGGAGCTGTTTTTT.

This chain links TRBV3-1 with TRBJ1-3, with D uncertain. This CDR3 is 15 amino acids long. Germline values: CDR1 LGHDT, CDR2 YNNKEL (reference sequence). The V end was cut by 6 bases, the J end by 2 bases, with 14 bases between. For the CDR3, the DNA is TGTGCCAGCAGTCCCCGGGGAGCTCCTGGAAACACCATATATTTT. Protein: CASSPRGAPGNTIYF. Supplemented by reference TRBV3-1 and TRBJ1-3, the full variable domain reads DTAVSQTPKYLVTQMGNDKSIKCEQNLGHDTMYWYKQDSKKFLKIMFSYNNKELIINETVPNRFSPKSPDKAHLNLHINSLELGDSAVYFCASSPRGAPGNTIYFGEGSWLTVV.

In this sample, this clonotype turned up many times. The rearrangement uses TRBV13 and TRBJ2-7, with 7 bases matching TRBD1. Germline trimming cut 3 bases from V and 0 bases from J; bases unmatched to any gene: 2. The CDR3 has 14 amino acids. Germline loops: CDR1 PRHDT, CDR2 FYEKMQ (reference sequence). The CDR3 sequence is CASSLTGPSYEQYF. CDR3 DNA: TGTGCCAGCAGCTTGACAGGGCCCTCCTACGAGCAGTACTTC.

The rearrangement joins TRBV12-3 or TRBV12-4 to TRBJ2-4; the D gene is possibly TRBD2 (5 bases). V was trimmed by 6 bases and J by 0 bases, leaving 18 bases between them. The CDR3 length is 17 residues. The CDR3 DNA reads TGTGCCAGCAGCCCGAGCGATAGAGGGATAGCCAAAAACATTCAGTACTTC. Amino acids: CASSPSDRGIAKNIQYF.

This clonotype has at least ten counts. The chain recombines TRBV6-6 with TRBJ1-5; 8 bases match TRBD1. Trimming took 5 bases from V and 6 from J; bases not matched to a gene: 3. The length of the CDR3 is 13 residues. Per the germline V gene, CDR1 is MNHNY and CDR2 is SVGAGI (reference sequence). CDR3 protein: CASSNTGGQPQHF. CDR3 in DNA: TGTGCCAGCAGTAACACAGGGGGTCAGCCCCAGCATTTT.

Remarks on this clonotype: A read error may explain this, as a much larger clone is one base away. The chain employs TRBV10-2 and TRBJ1-2; 8 bases are a match to TRBD1. Germline CDR1 reads WSHSY; CDR2 reads SAAADI. This CDR3 is built from 15 residues. The CDR3 reads CTSSELTQGAWGYTF. CDR3 sequence (DNA): TGCACCAGCAGTGAGTTGACCCAGGGGGCGTGGGGCTACACCTTC.

This clonotype was seen repeatedly, ten times or more. The rearrangement uses TRBV18 and TRBJ2-1; tentatively, D is TRBD2 (6 bases). With 6 bases removed from V and 2 bases from J, the gap between germline ends came to 14 bases. The CDR3 has 15 residues. Looked up from germline, CDR1 is KGHSH and CDR2 is LQKENI. CDR3 loop: CASSLIAAPYNEQFF. The CDR3 DNA reads TGTGCCAGCTCTCTAATAGCGGCCCCCTACAATGAGCAGTTCTTC.

The rearrangement uses TRBV21-1 and TRBJ1-6; TRBD1 was called by the table and not checked on the DNA. TRBV21-1 is a pseudogene segment. The CDR3 contains 15 residues. CDR3 DNA: TGTGCCAGCACCGCCCCGGGAGATCCGGAGGCACCCCTCCACTTT. It translates to CASTAPGDPEAPLHF.

The rearrangement links TRBV6-1 to TRBJ2-2; D possibly uses TRBD1 or TRBD2 (5 bases each). Trimming removed 4 bases at V and 4 bases at J, with 13 bases between. The CDR3 consists of 15 residues. The germline V gene encodes CDR1 MNHNS and CDR2 SASEGT. The chain's CDR3 is CASSVGVGGTGELFF. The CDR3 bases are TGTGCCAGCAGTGTAGGGGTTGGAGGCACCGGGGAGCTGTTTTTT.

This clonotype was detected only a few times. The rearrangement joins TRBV7-3 to TRBJ2-5; D gene unclear. V shed 3 bases and J shed 5 bases, with 10 bases lying between them. The CDR3 totals 13 residues. Germline V gene data show CDR1 as SGHTA and CDR2 as FQGTGA. CDR3 DNA sequence: TGTGCCAGCAGCTTGTCCCCCGCGGAGACCCAGTACTTC. Its protein product is CASSLSPAETQYF.